Below, one T cell receptor beta chain is given with its context. The target antigen is unknown. The data were obtained in a study of identifying expanded T cells in peripheral blood. Clones were read by immunoSEQ multiplex PCR, and TCRdb kept only the in-frame ones, dropping some. The sample records over 65,000 clones, 70% to 90% being singletons. The CDR3 loop spans 16 amino acids. Germline CDR1 reads SGHDN; CDR2 reads FVKESK. The V gene lost 0 bases and the J gene lost 7 bases, with 15 bases spanning the gap. During the collection period, no donor immune events like infections were recorded. Study findings and constraints: Differentially abundant clones: about 1.2 between replicates, about 15 at around 14 days, 19 to 20 at four.

The TCR was taken from a person aged 18 to 70 in good health. Sequencing used blood. V and J are TRBV14 and TRBJ1-4, with D unclear. In DNA form, the CDR3 reads TGTGCCAGCAGCCAAGATATTACGGGGTTCGGTGAAAAACTGTTTTTT. Translation gives CASSQDITGFGEKLFF.